This is a list of T cell receptor beta chains from one sample in a study of T cells in Graves' hyperthyroidism and ophthalmopathy. TCRdb re-called the multiplex PCR reads with MiXCR, one entry per CDR3 protein. The data hold some 740,000 distinct CDR3 sequences, with approximately 14% observed a single time. The specimen was blood. The receptors derive from a woman under 30 with Graves' hyperthyroidism. Both conserved end residues are part of each CDR3. D genes are given only for firm matches. Only part of the rows carry a size: once, few, many, or a class if the clone is expanded.

>.|TRBJ2-3|TRBV19|few
TGTGCCAGTAGTATCGAGGCGGGCCCGACAGATACGCAGTATTTT
CASSIEAGPTDTQYF
>TRBD2|TRBJ2-1|TRBV20-1|few
TGCAGTGCTAGAGATTGGATAGCGGGAGGTTACAATGAGCAGTTCTTC
CSARDWIAGGYNEQFF
>.|TRBJ2-2|TRBV7-9|.
TGTGCCAGCAGGTCCGACCGGGAGTTGACCGGGGAGCTGTTTTTT
CASRSDRELTGELFF
>.|TRBJ1-1|TRBV7-3|.
TGTGCCAGCAGCTTGGCCAAACACACTGAAGCTTTCTTT
CASSLAKHTEAFF
>.|TRBJ1-1|TRBV30|.
TGTGCCTGCAGCCCTACGGGGAACACTGAAGCTTTCTTT
CACSPTGNTEAFF
>.|TRBJ2-5|TRBV28|.
TGTGCCAGCAGTTTTTCCCGGGCCAGGCGGTTGCGAGAGACCCAGTACTTC
CASSFSRARRLRETQYF
>.|TRBJ1-1|TRBV3-1|.
TGTGCCAGCAGCTCCCGACCGGGACAATCCGCTTTCTTT
CASSSRPGQSAFF
>TRBD1|TRBJ2-1|TRBV12-3/TRBV12-4|few
TGTGCCAGCAGGGACAGGGCTTACAATGAGCAGTTCTTC
CASRDRAYNEQFF
>.|TRBJ2-4|TRBV30|few
TGTGCCTGGAGTGAGATGGCCAAAAACATTCAGTACTTC
CAWSEMAKNIQYF
>.|TRBJ1-1|TRBV19|few
TGTGCCAGTAAGGTGGGCCCAATGAACACTGAAGCTTTCTTT
CASKVGPMNTEAFF
>.|TRBJ2-2|TRBV10-1|few
TGCGCCAGCAGTGAAGGTGGGGCAGGGGCTATCGGCACCGGGGAGCTGTTTTTT
CASSEGGAGAIGTGELFF
>TRBD1|TRBJ1-1|TRBV6-1|many
TGTGCCAGCAGCTACCCAAGACAGGGCCTCAACACTGAAGCTTTCTTT
CASSYPRQGLNTEAFF
>.|TRBJ1-2|TRBV29-1|many
TGCAGCGTTGAAGGACGGGACGGCGGCTATGGCTACACCTTC
CSVEGRDGGYGYTF
>.|TRBJ1-5|TRBV12-3/TRBV12-4|many
TGTGCCAGCACCCGGGGGGGCCTAGGGCAGCCCCAGCATTTT
CASTRGGLGQPQHF
>.|TRBJ2-7|TRBV7-9|many
TGTGCCAGCAGCCCCTCGATTGTACCCTACGAGCAGTACTTC
CASSPSIVPYEQYF
>TRBD1|TRBJ1-1|TRBV11-1|many
TGTGCCAGCAGCTTAGACAGGGGCATGAACACTGAAGCTTTCTTT
CASSLDRGMNTEAFF
>.|TRBJ2-1|TRBV30|many
TGTGCCTGGAGTCTAGCCCAACTCTCCAATGAGCAGTTCTTC
CAWSLAQLSNEQFF
>TRBD1|TRBJ2-7|TRBV28|.
TGTGCCGTTCAGGACAGGGGCTACGAGCAGTACTTC
CAVQDRGYEQYF
>TRBD1|TRBJ1-5|TRBV12-3/TRBV12-4|many
TGTGCCAGCAGTTTTGACAGGGCTGAGCCCCAGCATTTT
CASSFDRAEPQHF
>.|TRBJ2-2|TRBV25-1|.
TGTGCCAGCCCCTATTCCGGCACCGGGGAGCTGTTTTTT
CASPYSGTGELFF
>TRBD2|TRBJ2-1|TRBV7-3|few
TGTGCCAGCAGCTCCCTCACTAGCGGCGGTGAGCAGTTCTTC
CASSSLTSGGEQFF
>.|TRBJ1-5|TRBV7-9|few
TGTGCCAGCAGCTTAGATATGGGGGGCGGTCAGCCCCAGCATTTT
CASSLDMGGGQPQHF
>TRBD2|TRBJ2-2|TRBV4-2|many
TGTGCCAGCAGCCACGAGGGAGGGCCAGGCACCGGGGAGCTGTTTTTT
CASSHEGGPGTGELFF
>TRBD1|TRBJ2-7|TRBV18|.
TGTGCCAGCTCACCCGTGGGACAGAGATCTCCCCACGAGCAGTACTTC
CASSPVGQRSPHEQYF
>.|TRBJ1-5|TRBV27|many
TGTGCCAGCAGTTTAAGTGGGGGGCGCGATCAGCCCCAGCATTTT
CASSLSGGRDQPQHF
>TRBD1|TRBJ1-5|TRBV12-3/TRBV12-4|many
TGTGCCAGCAGTTTAAAGGGGCCCAGGGGGCGCTTTGGCAATCAGCCCCAGCATTTT
CASSLKGPRGRFGNQPQHF
>.|TRBJ2-1|TRBV11-2|many
TGTGCCAGCAGCCCCCCGGGACTTTACAATGAGCAGTTCTTC
CASSPPGLYNEQFF
>.|TRBJ2-3|TRBV6-1|few
TGTGCCAGCAGTGGGCGGGACTCCTACACAGATACGCAGTATTTT
CASSGRDSYTDTQYF
>TRBD2|TRBJ2-1|TRBV6-1|.
TGTGCCAGCGGAACTAGCGGGAGTCTCAATGAGCAGTTCTTC
CASGTSGSLNEQFF
>TRBD2|TRBJ2-1|TRBV6-2/TRBV6-3|.
TGTGCCAGCAGTAAGCTGGCGGGAGTTAGGAATGAGCAGTTCTTC
CASSKLAGVRNEQFF
>.|TRBJ1-4|TRBV6-5|.
TGTGCCAGCCGTTACTTTCGTGAAAAACTGTTTTTT
CASRYFREKLFF
>.|TRBJ1-5|TRBV12-3/TRBV12-4|many
TGTGCCAGCAGTTTAGCGCCCGGTTATCAGCCCCAGCATTTT
CASSLAPGYQPQHF
>.|TRBJ1-4|TRBV6-1|many
TGTGCCAGCACCGTTACTGGACAGCAGGGGGAAAAACTGTTTTTT
CASTVTGQQGEKLFF
>TRBD1|TRBJ2-4|TRBV12-3/TRBV12-4|.
TGTGCCAGCAGTTCCCGACAGGGGAACATTCAGTACTTC
CASSSRQGNIQYF
>.|TRBJ1-2|TRBV18|many
TGTGCCAGCTCACCGGGCAGGGGCTTTAGTGGCTACACCTTC
CASSPGRGFSGYTF
>.|TRBJ2-2|TRBV7-8|few
TGTGCCAGCAGCTTAACAGACTGGACCGGGGAGCTGTTTTTT
CASSLTDWTGELFF
>.|TRBJ2-3|TRBV7-9|many
TGTGCCGCGAGGCGGACAGAGGCCGATACGCAGTATTTT
CAARRTEADTQYF
>TRBD1|TRBJ2-1|TRBV27|few
TGTGCCAGCAGTTTATCGACTTACGGGACAGGGGGCATAAATGAGCAGTTCTTC
CASSLSTYGTGGINEQFF
>.|TRBJ1-1|TRBV4-3|few
TGCGCCAGCAGCCAAGATTCAGACTCATGGATCACTGAAGCTTTCTTT
CASSQDSDSWITEAFF
>.|TRBJ1-1|TRBV19|.
TGTGCCAGTAAGAGGAGGTCGAGGACTGAAGCTTTCTTT
CASKRRSRTEAFF
>TRBD1|TRBJ1-1|TRBV6-1|many
TGTGCCAGCAGACCCGCTCCGGGACAGGGAGAGGCTTTCTTT
CASRPAPGQGEAFF
>.|TRBJ2-1|TRBV28|.
TGTGCCAGCAGTTCGACCCCGGGGCCCTGGAAGCGGTTCTTC
CASSSTPGPWKRFF
>.|TRBJ2-5|TRBV6-1|.
TGTGCCAGCATGGGTTCAATGGTAGAGACCCAGTACTTC
CASMGSMVETQYF
>.|TRBJ2-7|TRBV25-1|.
TGTGCCAGCGGCTATGAGTACGAGCAGTACTTC
CASGYEYEQYF
>TRBD2|TRBJ2-2|TRBV10-3|.
TGTGCCATCAGTGAGCCCCAGACTAGCGGGAGTGTCCGCGGGGAGCTGTTTTTT
CAISEPQTSGSVRGELFF
>.|TRBJ2-2|TRBV19|.
TGTGCCAGTAGTATTATGAGTGGGACCACCGGGGAGCTGTTTTTT
CASSIMSGTTGELFF
>.|TRBJ2-1|TRBV9|few
TGTGCCAGCAGCGTGTCCCCCTACAATGAGCAGTTCTTC
CASSVSPYNEQFF
>.|TRBJ1-2|TRBV28|many
TGTGCCAGCAGTTTTAGCGGCAGGGCCGTTTATGGCTACACCTTC
CASSFSGRAVYGYTF
>.|TRBJ1-1|TRBV6-2/TRBV6-3|many
TGTGCCAGCAGTTCTAATTATATGGACACTGAAGCTTTCTTT
CASSSNYMDTEAFF
>TRBD1|TRBJ2-2|TRBV27|many
TGTGCCAGCAGTTTAGACATCTGGACAGGGGGTGGCGGGGAGCTGTTTTTT
CASSLDIWTGGGGELFF
>TRBD1|TRBJ2-3|TRBV19|few
TGTGCCAGTAGTAGACCACCGGGACAGGGAGCAGATACGCAGTATTTT
CASSRPPGQGADTQYF
>TRBD2|TRBJ2-1|TRBV7-8|many
TGTGCCAGCAGCGCGGGGACTAGGCCCTACAATGAGCAGTTCTTC
CASSAGTRPYNEQFF
>.|TRBJ1-2|TRBV12-3/TRBV12-4|many
TGTGCCAGCAGAACCGGGACCTATGGCTACACCTTC
CASRTGTYGYTF